Below, 22 T cell receptor beta chains from the same sample are listed, as sequenced in a study of blood T cell repertoires in COVID-19. Assay used: immunoSEQ multiplex PCR; TCRdb lists only in-frame clones, some missing. The repertoire consists of around 400,000 clones, with nearly 90% occurring once and the leading ten covering about 1.7%. The sample was PBMCs or T cells enriched from blood (not recorded which). The receptors were gathered from a woman younger than 45 who had recovered from COVID-19.

The chain has TRBV9 and TRBJ2-3; D not resolved. The germline V and J ends were trimmed by 7 bases and 3 bases, with 12 bases remaining between them. Germline CDR1 is SGDLS and CDR2 is YYNGEE. There are 13 residues in the CDR3. Here the CDR3 reads CASGWRATDTQYF. CDR3 nucleotides: TGTGCCAGCGGTTGGAGAGCTACAGATACGCAGTATTTT.

This chain links TRBV10-2 with TRBJ1-2; D ambiguous. Trimming pared 2 bases from V and 5 bases from J, leaving 6 bases between. Germline CDR1 is WSHSY and CDR2 is SAAADI. The CDR3 has 12 amino acids. The CDR3 DNA sequence: TGCGCCAGCAGTGAGCCAGATTATGGCTACACCTTC. It is translated as CASSEPDYGYTF.

In its sample, this clone was seen once. This chain links TRBV5-1 with TRBJ1-1; D gene ambiguous. CDR1 SGHRS and CDR2 YFSETQ come from the germline V gene. This CDR3 comprises 12 residues. Trimming stripped 2 bases from V and 7 bases from J, with 9 bases between. The CDR3 here is CASSLEVGEAFF. The CDR3, as DNA: TGCGCCAGCAGCTTAGAGGTGGGTGAAGCTTTCTTT.

The rearrangement joins TRBV9 to TRBJ1-2, with D perhaps matching TRBD1 (5 bases). V lost 0 bases and J 4 bases, leaving 10 bases between the germline ends. The CDR3 totals 14 residues. CDR1 and CDR2 from the germline V gene are SGDLS and YYNGEE. CDR3 region: CASSVGRATYGYTF. CDR3 nucleotides: TGTGCCAGCAGCGTAGGCAGGGCGACCTATGGCTACACCTTC.

The chain employs TRBV11-2 and TRBJ2-1; 8 nucleotides line up with TRBD2. Germline CDR1 SGHAT, CDR2 FQNNGV. CDR3 length: 16 residues. The V gene end was trimmed by 5 bases and the J gene end by 9 bases; junction bases not matched to a gene: 15. The CDR3: CASSQRTSPAGSEQFF. The CDR3 DNA sequence: TGTGCCAGCAGCCAGAGGACTAGCCCAGCCGGGAGTGAGCAGTTCTTC.

The chain combines TRBV5-1 with TRBJ2-7, with D possibly being TRBD2 (7 bases). The CDR3 extends over 21 amino acids. Germline CDR1 SGHRS, CDR2 YFSETQ. V lost 1 base to trimming and J lost 0 bases, with 29 bases between them. The CDR3 nucleotides read TGCGCCAGCAGCTTGCGGGGGGCCCCCCTGGGAGGGAGGATCTCCTCCTACGAGCAGTACTTC. Translation: CASSLRGAPLGGRISSYEQYF.

This clone was seen a single time. CDR3 region: CASTQSGGIDGYTF. The CDR3 DNA is TGTGCCAGCACCCAATCAGGGGGCATCGATGGCTACACCTTC. The chain uses TRBV2 and TRBJ1-2; 8 bases agree with TRBD1. The CDR3 contains 14 residues. The germline V gene has CDR1 SNHLY and CDR2 FYNNEI. Germline trimming cut 7 bases from V and 6 bases from J; bases unmatched to any gene: 10.

The chain uses TRBV6-5 and TRBJ2-1; 8 bases line up with TRBD2. V trimming: 6 bases; J trimming: 5 bases; junction bases outside the gene matches: 6. From germline, CDR1 is MNHEY and CDR2 SVGAGI. This CDR3 is built from 14 residues. CDR3 DNA sequence: TGTGCCAGCAGACTGAGGACTAGCCACAATGAGCAGTTCTTC. It translates to CASRLRTSHNEQFF.

The J gene is TRBJ1-5, the V gene TRBV19; 7 bases map to TRBD1. J lost 0 bases, V lost 5 bases, and 13 bases had no gene match. In germline, CDR1 is LNHDA, CDR2 SQIVND (reference sequence). The length of the CDR3 is 18 residues. In DNA, the CDR3 is TGTGCCAGTAGTTCCCTGGACAGGCCCTCCTATAGCAATCAGCCCCAGCATTTT. Translated, it gives CASSSLDRPSYSNQPQHF.

The V and J genes are TRBV11-2 and TRBJ1-3, with D perhaps matching TRBD1 (6 bases). V was shortened by 4 bases and J by 4 bases, with 20 bases between the two germline ends. Germline values: CDR1 SGHAT, CDR2 FQNNGV. The CDR3 contains 17 residues. Here the CDR3 DNA reads TGTGCCAGCAGCTCAATAAACGCAGGGGAAAGCGGAAACACCATATATTTT. This encodes CASSSINAGESGNTIYF.

This clone was detected a few times. J is TRBJ2-7 and V is TRBV6-1; D is perhaps TRBD1 (6 bases). The germline gives CDR1 MNHNS, CDR2 SASEGT. V lost 3 bases and J lost 5, with 14 bases in between. The length of the CDR3 is 14 residues. The CDR3 spells CASSELGAQNEQYF. CDR3 bases: TGTGCCAGCAGTGAGTTGGGGGCGCAGAACGAGCAGTACTTC.

The chain joins TRBV2 to TRBJ2-7; D is ambiguous. Germline CDR1 SNHLY, CDR2 FYNNEI. This CDR3 region has 11 residues. The V end was cut by 5 bases, the J end by 2 bases, with 4 bases between. This CDR3 is CASSQTYEQYF. The DNA for the CDR3 is TGTGCCAGCAGTCAAACCTACGAGCAGTACTTC.

In this sample, this clone turned up once. This chain links TRBV25-1 with TRBJ1-2, with a possible D match to TRBD1 (5 bases). Trimming pared 6 bases from V and 6 bases from J, leaving 20 bases between. This CDR3 contains 15 residues. Germline-derived CDR1 and CDR2 are MGHDK and SYGVNS. DNA of the CDR3: TGTGCCAGCAGCCTCCGAGCCGGGGGGGTGGATGGCTACACCTTC. Translated, it gives CASSLRAGGVDGYTF.

V is TRBV5-6 and J is TRBJ2-3, with D possibly matching TRBD1 (5 bases). V dropped 2 bases and J dropped 3 bases, with 13 bases sitting between them. The CDR3 is 15 amino acids. Germline values: CDR1 SGHDT, CDR2 YYEEEE. CDR3 in DNA: TGTGCCAGCAGCTTAGGGGCCAGGGATACAGATACGCAGTATTTT. Protein: CASSLGARDTDTQYF.

The chain employs TRBV5-6 and TRBJ1-6; D uncertain. V shed 0 bases and J shed 7 bases, with 5 bases lying between them. The CDR3 runs to 13 residues. CDR1 and CDR2 from the germline V gene are SGHDT and YYEEEE. The CDR3 sequence: CASSLAGNSPLHF. The CDR3 nucleotides are TGTGCCAGCAGCTTGGCGGGGAATTCACCCCTCCACTTT.

This chain uses TRBV7-2 with TRBJ2-5; TRBD2 matches 11 bases. V dropped 4 bases and J dropped 2; count of bases not matched to a gene: 3. CDR1 is SGHTA and CDR2 is FQGNSA in the germline V gene. This CDR3 has 15 amino acids. The CDR3: CASSSRLAGQETQYF. DNA for the CDR3: TGTGCCAGCAGCTCCAGACTAGCGGGGCAAGAGACCCAGTACTTC.

Comments on this clone: Additional DNA sequences in this sample encode the identical CDR3. The CDR3 nucleotides read TGCGCCAGCAGCCACTCACAGGGGCTTGGCTATGGCTACACCTTC. This encodes CASSHSQGLGYGYTF. This rearrangement joins TRBV4-1 to TRBJ1-2; 7 positions match TRBD1. The CDR3 extends over 15 amino acids. V lost 3 bases, J lost 4 bases, and 8 bases stayed unmatched. CDR1 and CDR2 (germline): MGHRA, YSYEKL.

This chain connects TRBV7-3 to TRBJ2-1, with D maybe TRBD2 (5 bases). Germline V gene sequence: CDR1 SGHTA, CDR2 FQGTGA. V shed 2 bases and J shed 4 bases, with 12 bases lying between them. The CDR3 is made up of 15 amino acids. This chain's CDR3 is CASSLLAGLYNEQFF. CDR3 DNA: TGTGCCAGCAGCTTACTAGCCGGACTTTACAATGAGCAGTTCTTC.

The gene calls are TRBV4-2 and TRBJ1-1; no clear D gene. The CDR3 has 17 amino acids. CDR1 is LGHNA and CDR2 is YNFKEQ in the germline V gene. V dropped 3 bases and J dropped 1 base, with 18 bases sitting between them. This chain's CDR3 is CASSQEIVGGPNTEAFF. In DNA form, the CDR3 reads TGTGCCAGCAGCCAGGAAATTGTAGGCGGGCCGAACACTGAAGCTTTCTTT.

The chain recombines TRBV6-2 or TRBV6-3 with TRBJ1-4; D not resolved. The CDR3 is 17 residues long. V was clipped by 5 bases and J by 5 bases, with 21 bases between them. Germline CDR1 and CDR2: MNHEY and SVGEGT. CDR3 in amino acids: CASSKRRLRLINEKLFF. The CDR3 bases are TGTGCCAGCAGTAAACGCAGGCTACGCCTTATAAATGAAAAACTGTTTTTT.

This clone was recorded only once. The chain combines TRBV5-1 with TRBJ2-2; no definite D call. V was pared by 0 bases and J by 5 bases, with 8 bases between. Per the germline V gene, CDR1 is SGHRS and CDR2 is YFSETQ. CDR3 length: 14 amino acids. The CDR3 DNA is TGCGCCAGCAGCTTGGGAGTGATAACCGGGGAGCTGTTTTTT. Protein: CASSLGVITGELFF.

This chain joins TRBV15 and TRBJ1-1; 8 bases fit TRBD1. CDR1 and CDR2 from the germline V gene are LNHNV and YYDKDF (reference sequence). The CDR3 is made up of 14 amino acids. J gave up 4 bases and V 2 bases, and 3 bases lay outside the gene matches. The CDR3 sequence is CATSRTGGGTEAFF. The CDR3 DNA is TGTGCCACCAGCAGAACAGGGGGGGGCACTGAAGCTTTCTTT.